This T cell receptor beta chain was sequenced during a study of naive and memory T cell subsets. Whole-study findings and limits: Naive and memory subsets had different power law exponents for TCR abundance.

The beta constant-region primer was an equimolar mix of two oligonucleotides covering TRBC1 and TRBC2. Using its own MiXCR run on the UMI-ligation and nested PCR reads, TCRdb lists one record per CDR3 protein. The repertoire consists of over 75,000 distinct CDR3 sequences, with approximately 14% occurring once and the leading ten covering 0.9% to 0.95%. This clonotype was counted ten times or more. Its target is unknown. Sample: central memory CD4+ T cells from blood. This TCR came from a human donor in good health.

The chain's CDR3 is CSASPTDTQYF. The DNA for the CDR3 is TGCAGTGCTAGCCCAACAGATACGCAGTATTTT. The V and J genes are TRBV20-1 and TRBJ2-3; no clear D. The CDR3 has 11 residues. The germline gives CDR1 DFQATT, CDR2 SNEGSKA (reference sequence). V lost 3 bases to trimming and J lost 3 bases, with 4 bases between them.